This T cell receptor beta chain was captured by sequencing in a study of blood T cell repertoires in COVID-19. Study-level information: COVID-19 samples collected from the United States, Italy and Spain covered acute and convalescent phases.

This CDR3 is 14 amino acids long. V shed 5 bases and J 9 bases; nucleotides not matched to a gene: 5. CDR1 and CDR2 (germline): LNHDA, SQIVND (reference sequence). Authors' processing steps: Estimation of nucleated cell counts relied on the amplification of reference gene primers. Here immunoSEQ multiplex PCR was the method, and the copy in TCRdb shows in-frame clones only, minus some. D and trimming come from the DNA, and the V and J calls and clone size come from that table. The data hold 130,000 to 150,000 clones, with around 90% observed a single time. Sequencing was carried out using peripheral blood. This clonotype was obtained from a man between 65 and 85 years old with acute or convalescent COVID-19. The chain employs TRBV19 and TRBJ1-6; 9 bases agree with TRBD1. CDR3 DNA sequence: TGTGCCAGTAGTCGGACAGGGGAAAGTTCACCCCTCCACTTT. Its protein product is CASSRTGESSPLHF.